This T cell receptor beta chain was documented in a study of Ad26.COV2.S vaccination and SARS-CoV-2 variants. Across the study: Ad26.COV2.S shots went into the muscle once or twice, 56 days apart. Study-wide results and limits: Total T cell responses were possibly underestimated by TCR breadth and depth analyses.

Measured with immunoSEQ multiplex PCR; TCRdb has only the in-frame clones, and not every one. The repertoire has under 550,000 clones, approximately 90% of them found once; the top ten carry 10% to 15%. Notes on this clone: Its target is unknown.

The CDR3 contains 15 residues. V trimming: 4 bases; J trimming: 4 bases; junction bases outside the gene matches: 5. The treatment denotes: 15 to 20 received Ad26.COV2.S at low or high dose, single or two shots; several received placebo; per-sample allocation not given. Samples were taken on day 63 after the first vaccine or placebo injection. Boston hosted the donor, who was an adult aged 18-55 years. This chain connects TRBV5-3 to TRBJ1-4; 9 bases are a match to TRBD1. TRBV5-3 is marked as an open reading frame, function uncertain. Sequencing used peripheral blood, obtained in a trial of Ad26.COV2.S vaccine versus placebo. This clonotype was obtained from a person aged 18 to 65 who received the Ad26.COV2.S COVID-19 vaccine or a placebo. The CDR3: CARSRVTGGNEKLFF. The CDR3 DNA reads TGTGCCAGAAGCAGGGTGACAGGGGGTAATGAAAAACTGTTTTTT.